The text below deals with one TCR beta chain. Its cognate antigen is unknown. This entry belongs to a study of shared clonotypes between healthy human individuals. Some clones are missing from TCRdb's copy, which holds only in-frame ones; the method was immunoSEQ multiplex PCR. The sample lists 2 million to 2.5 million clones; around 90% were seen once. Study results and limitations: Relative to memory subsets, naive subsets generally showed larger estimated richness. Only blood was sampled, and tissue TCR repertoires likely differ from blood ones.

The germline V gene has CDR1 MNHNY and CDR2 SVGAGI (reference sequence). This CDR3 region has 15 residues. Between the trimmed V and J ends, which lost 0 bases and 5 bases, there was a span of 11 bases. This receptor was identified in a man in his late teens or twenties in good health. Some clones in this sample may be carry-over from other donors' samples. V is TRBV6-6 and J is TRBJ1-3; no reliable D call. Sequencing was carried out using naive CD4+ T cells from PBMCs. Indicated subset: CD45RA+ positively selected. In nucleotides, the CDR3 is TGTGCCAGCAGTTACTCGGCGGGCCTAAGAAACACCATATATTTT. This encodes CASSYSAGLRNTIYF.